Listed below are T cell receptor beta chains from one sample, sequenced in a study of blood T cells in healthy people across ages. TCRdb analysed the 5' RACE reads with MiXCR anew, one entry per CDR3 protein. The sample has around 970,000 distinct CDR3 sequences; roughly 51% are singletons. Sequenced input: blood. All receptors derive from an older woman in good health. Both conserved end residues are part of each CDR3. Each record gives: J gene, clone size, V gene, D gene, CDR3 DNA, CDR3 protein. The D gene is left open where the match is weak. Not every row has a clone size; where given, it reads once, few, many or a size class.

TRBJ2-1,NA,TRBV5-1,TRBD2,TGCGCCAGCAGCTTTCTGGCGGGACTATCTTATGAGCAGTTCTTC,CASSFLAGLSYEQFF
TRBJ2-1,NA,TRBV24-1,NA,TGTGCCACCAGGCAGGGGGGATCTAGCCTAGGCAATGAGCAGTTCTTC,CATRQGGSSLGNEQFF
TRBJ1-2,NA,TRBV9,NA,TGTGCCAGCAGCAACAGTGATGGCTACACCTTC,CASSNSDGYTF
TRBJ2-7,NA,TRBV4-3,TRBD1,TGCGCCAGCCGAGGACAGGGGGCTTCTGCCTACGAGCAGTACTTC,CASRGQGASAYEQYF
TRBJ2-7,NA,TRBV20-1,NA,TGCAGTGGCGTGAGAGTAGACTCCTACGAGCAGTACTTC,CSGVRVDSYEQYF
TRBJ2-1,few,TRBV5-6,NA,TGTGCCAGCAGCTTGGGGGACTCGGAGTTCTTC,CASSLGDSEFF
TRBJ1-4,NA,TRBV29-1,NA,TGCAGCGTAGGACAATGGGGAGAAAAACTGTTTTTT,CSVGQWGEKLFF
TRBJ2-7,NA,TRBV3-1,TRBD2,TGTGCCAGCAGCCAAAACCGAGCGGGAACCGGCGAGCAGTACTTC,CASSQNRAGTGEQYF
TRBJ2-5,NA,TRBV6-2/TRBV6-3,NA,TGTGCCAGCAGTTACCAAGCCAAGCAGTACTTC,CASSYQAKQYF
TRBJ1-2,NA,TRBV7-3,NA,TGTGCCAGCAGCCCCTTAGCCGGGGGACATGCGGGCTACACCTTC,CASSPLAGGHAGYTF
TRBJ1-2,NA,TRBV20-1,NA,TGCAGTGCTGAGCCAGGGACGGACTATGGCTACACCTTC,CSAEPGTDYGYTF
TRBJ1-1,NA,TRBV20-1,NA,TGCAGTGCTAAGAGGGCCGGAAGTAGGCCTGAAGCTTTCTTT,CSAKRAGSRPEAFF
TRBJ1-5,NA,TRBV6-6,NA,TGTGCCAGCAGTTATTCGGGCGATCAGCCCCAGCATTTT,CASSYSGDQPQHF
TRBJ2-1,NA,TRBV4-1,TRBD2,TGCGCCAGCAGCCAAGGAGGCTTACGGGAGGGGCGGGCTCGTGAGCAGTTCTTC,CASSQGGLREGRAREQFF
TRBJ2-7,few,TRBV7-2,NA,TGTGCCAGCAGCCCGGACAGTGCCTACGAGCAGTACTTC,CASSPDSAYEQYF
TRBJ2-7,few,TRBV9,NA,TGTGCCAGCAGCGTAAACGCAGGTAAAGGGTACGAGCAGTACTTC,CASSVNAGKGYEQYF
TRBJ2-7,few,TRBV4-1,NA,TGCGCCAGCAGCCAAGATCTGCCACTTGATCCCTACGAGCAGTACTTC,CASSQDLPLDPYEQYF
TRBJ2-1,NA,TRBV9,NA,TGTGCCAGCAGCGCGCAGGGGGGAGGGCCTGGTGAGCAGTTCTTC,CASSAQGGGPGEQFF
TRBJ2-5,NA,TRBV20-1,NA,TGCAGTGCTAGCGCTCAACAAGAGACCCAGTACTTC,CSASAQQETQYF
TRBJ2-3,few,TRBV20-1,TRBD1,TGCAGTGCTACCCAGGGGGATAGCACAGATACGCAGTATTTT,CSATQGDSTDTQYF
TRBJ2-7,NA,TRBV4-1,NA,TGCGCCAGCAGCCAAGCCCCGGGGCTAGAGGGCGAGCAGTACTTC,CASSQAPGLEGEQYF
TRBJ1-1,NA,TRBV5-4,TRBD1,TGTGCCAGCAGCTTCTTAGTCAGGGGGGCGGCGAACACTGAAGCTTTCTTT,CASSFLVRGAANTEAFF